This TCR beta chain was sequenced in a study of blood T cell repertoires in COVID-19. For the study at large: The study drew acute and convalescent COVID-19 samples from the United States, Italy and Spain.

TCRdb's table, derived via immunoSEQ multiplex PCR, lists solely in-frame clones and lacks some. The sample holds about 190,000 clones; 78% are singletons and the top ten take roughly 2.8%. The CDR3 extends over 14 amino acids. V lost 1 base, J lost 7 bases, and 13 bases lay in between. In germline, CDR1 is WSHSY, CDR2 SAAADI. The chain combines TRBV10-2 with TRBJ1-2; D is possibly TRBD1 (5 bases). The sequencing input was peripheral blood. This receptor was taken from a woman older than 75 with active or convalescent COVID-19. The CDR3 here is CASSEWGVGGGYTF. CDR3 bases: TGCGCCAGCAGTGAGTGGGGGGTCGGAGGTGGCTACACCTTC.